The 25 T cell receptor beta chains below all came from one sample that was sequenced in a study of T cells after yellow fever vaccination. TCRdb reanalysed the 5' RACE reads using MiXCR and keeps one entry per CDR3 protein. Altogether around 550,000 distinct CDR3 sequences are present, over 15% being singletons, with the ten largest covering roughly an eighth. The source material was PBMCs, sampled 15 days after the yellow fever booster vaccination. The receptors originated from a man aged 25 to 40 who received the YFV17D yellow fever vaccine.

The chain couples TRBV28 to TRBJ2-1; TRBD2 matches 10 bases. V lost 10 bases to trimming and J lost 7 bases; unmatched junction nucleotides: 7. This CDR3 is 13 amino acids long. Per the germline V gene, CDR1 is MDHEN and CDR2 is SYDVKM. CDR3 protein: CATKSGRENEQFF. CDR3 bases: TGTGCCACCAAGAGCGGGAGGGAAAATGAGCAGTTCTTC.

This clonotype came up a few times. The V and J genes are TRBV6-1 and TRBJ2-7; TRBD1 aligns across 8 bases. V shed 6 bases, J shed 7 bases, and the junction held 14 bases outside the gene matches. Germline CDR1 and CDR2: MNHNS and SASEGT. The CDR3 sequence is 15 residues long. The CDR3 DNA is TGTGCCAGCAGGCCTCCCTGGACAGGGAATACAGAGCAGTACTTC. This encodes CASRPPWTGNTEQYF.

The sample holds one count of this clonotype. V gene TRBV20-1 combines with J gene TRBJ2-2, with D tentatively TRBD2 (5 bases). V was trimmed by 6 bases and J by 3 bases, leaving 14 bases between them. The CDR3 runs 14 residues. Germline lookup yields CDR1 DFQATT and CDR2 SNEGSKA (reference sequence). In DNA form, the CDR3 reads TGCAGTGCCCCGACGGGGTCTCACACCGGGGAGCTGTTTTTT. Encoded protein: CSAPTGSHTGELFF.

This clonotype was seen repeatedly, ten times or more. This chain uses TRBV7-9 with TRBJ2-4; TRBD1 is a possible D gene (6 bases). Germline V gene lookup returns CDR1 SEHNR and CDR2 FQNEAQ (reference sequence). V gave up 9 bases and J gave up 10 bases, with 22 bases separating them. This CDR3 spans 14 amino acids. The CDR3: CASSLGQGQRIQYF. Here the CDR3 DNA reads TGTGCCAGTAGTCTGGGGCAGGGGCAAAGAATTCAGTACTTC.

This clonotype was seen at least ten times. This chain connects TRBV20-1 to TRBJ2-1, with TRBD2 identical over 14 bases. J was trimmed by 7 bases and V by 5 bases; bases with no gene match: 4. The CDR3 is 14 residues long. Germline loops: CDR1 DFQATT, CDR2 SNEGSKA (reference sequence). CDR3 loop: CSAPTSGRGNEQFF. The CDR3 DNA follows: TGCAGTGCTCCGACTAGCGGGAGGGGTAATGAGCAGTTCTTC.

This clonotype was picked up a small number of times. The chain joins TRBV7-2 to TRBJ2-3, with 7 positions matching TRBD1. CDR1 and CDR2 from the germline V gene are SGHTA and FQGNSA. There are 16 residues in the CDR3. Trimming cost V 5 bases and J 6 bases; bases outside gene matches: 14. The CDR3 region is CASSPDGTARGDTQYF. The DNA of the CDR3 is TGTGCCAGCAGCCCCGATGGGACAGCGAGAGGGGATACGCAGTATTTT.

The chain joins TRBV4-3 to TRBJ2-3; D unresolved. Germline V gene data show CDR1 as LGHNA and CDR2 as YSLEER. V lost 2 bases, J lost 2 bases, and 14 bases lay in between. The CDR3 contains 16 residues. Here the CDR3 reads CASSQKPNPPTDTQYF. The CDR3 region has the DNA TGCGCCAGCAGCCAAAAACCCAACCCCCCCACAGATACGCAGTATTTT.

This chain's CDR3 is CASSQATGTNSPLHF. The CDR3 bases are TGCGCCAGCAGCCAAGCCACAGGGACAAATTCACCCCTCCACTTT. The chain links TRBV4-1 to TRBJ1-6; tentative D call: TRBD1 (6 bases). In germline, CDR1 is MGHRA, CDR2 YSYEKL. This CDR3 contains 15 residues. V lost 1 base and J lost 7, with 11 bases in between.

This clonotype was detected a few times. The chain has TRBV12-3 or TRBV12-4 and TRBJ2-1, with TRBD2 matching over 8 bases. CDR3 length equals 13 residues. V gave up 10 bases and J gave up 6 bases; unmatched junction bases: 8. Written as DNA, the CDR3 is TGTGCCACAGCGGGAGTGAGGGCCAATGAGCAGTTCTTC. It translates to CATAGVRANEQFF.

V gene TRBV6-4 combines with J gene TRBJ2-1; 13 positions match TRBD2. V shed 5 bases and J 1 base; nucleotides not matched to a gene: 11. The CDR3 has 19 amino acids. CDR1 and CDR2 from the germline V gene are MRHNA and SNTAGT. In nucleotides, the CDR3 is TGTGCCAGCAGTCGACCACTAGCGGGAGGGCCTTCATCCTACAATGAGCAGTTCTTC. Protein sequence: CASSRPLAGGPSSYNEQFF.

This clonotype was recorded a few times. The rearrangement links TRBV12-3 or TRBV12-4 to TRBJ2-5, with D possibly TRBD2 on 6 matching bases. This CDR3 is 13 amino acids long. Trimming took 6 bases from V and 5 from J, leaving 13 bases between them. The CDR3, as DNA: TGTGCCAGCAGCAGGAGGAGGGAGGAGACCCAGTACTTC. Its protein product is CASSRRREETQYF.

This clonotype has a handful of counts. This sequence joins TRBV4-3 and TRBJ2-1; D is perhaps TRBD2 (5 bases). V was clipped by 0 bases and J by 2 bases, with 8 bases between them. The CDR3 has 15 amino acids. CDR1 and CDR2 (germline): LGHNA, YSLEER. Written as DNA, the CDR3 is TGCGCCAGCAGCCAAGAGGCGGGCCCCTACAATGAGCAGTTCTTC. Translation: CASSQEAGPYNEQFF.

This clonotype was detected a few times. V gene TRBV10-3 combines with J gene TRBJ2-7; D unclear. Germline V lookup: CDR1 ENHRY, CDR2 SYGVKD. The CDR3 totals 17 residues. V was pared by 0 bases and J by 4 bases, with 19 bases between. The DNA for the CDR3 is TGTGCCATCAGTGAGTCCGAGAACGGTCGGGTTCGGTACGAGCAGTACTTC. It encodes CAISESENGRVRYEQYF.

This clonotype occurred a few times. The chain has TRBV28 and TRBJ2-7, with TRBD1 as a possible D gene (6 bases). CDR3 length: 15 residues. In germline, CDR1 is MDHEN, CDR2 SYDVKM. Trimming removed 4 bases at V and 3 bases at J, with 16 bases between. The CDR3 sequence is CASSSLRRTVYEQYF. The CDR3 nucleotides read TGTGCCAGCAGTTCTCTGCGCAGGACAGTCTACGAGCAGTACTTC.

V usage is TRBV20-1 and J usage is TRBJ2-5; no clear D. V dropped 0 bases and J dropped 9 bases, with 5 bases sitting between them. The CDR3 is 10 residues long. Germline V gene sequence: CDR1 DFQATT, CDR2 SNEGSKA (reference sequence). CDR3 protein: CSARDKAQYF. The CDR3 DNA reads TGCAGTGCTAGAGATAAAGCCCAGTACTTC.

The table lists this clonotype with a few counts. The V call is TRBV25-1, the J call TRBJ1-4; tentatively, D is TRBD1 (5 bases). Germline V gives CDR1 MGHDK, CDR2 SYGVNS. The CDR3 covers 15 residues. The V end lost 3 bases, the J end lost 7 bases, and 15 bases lay between the germline ends. In DNA form, the CDR3 reads TGTGCCAGCAGTGATCCCCGCAGAGGGACTGAAAAACTGTTTTTT. Protein sequence: CASSDPRRGTEKLFF.

The chain couples TRBV30 to TRBJ2-7; D is uncertain. This CDR3 region has 14 residues. V lost 0 bases, J lost 1 base, and 10 bases lay in between. The germline V gene has CDR1 GTSNPN and CDR2 SVGIG (reference sequence). CDR3 sequence: CAWSVRLDSYEQYF. The DNA of the CDR3 is TGTGCCTGGAGTGTACGGCTGGATTCCTACGAGCAGTACTTC. The whole variable domain, remainder taken from reference TRBV30 and TRBJ2-7, is SQTIHQWPATLVQPVGSPLSLECTVEGTSNPNLYWYRQAAGRGLQLLFYSVGIGQISSEVPQNLSASRPQDRQFILSSKKLLLSDSGFYLCAWSVRLDSYEQYFGPGTRLTVT.

This clonotype was picked up a small number of times. In DNA, the CDR3 is TGTGCCAGCAGCCAAGTCGGGCAGGGGGCAACTAATGAAAAACTGTTTTTT. Residues: CASSQVGQGATNEKLFF. The J gene is TRBJ1-4, the V gene TRBV4-2; 7 positions match TRBD1. Germline V lookup: CDR1 LGHNA, CDR2 YNFKEQ. Unmatched junction bases numbered 5, after V lost 1 base and J lost 0 bases. The CDR3 covers 17 residues.

The chain couples TRBV28 to TRBJ1-2; D may be TRBD1 (6 bases). The V and J ends lost 4 bases and 0 bases respectively, with 15 bases between them. Germline V lookup: CDR1 MDHEN, CDR2 SYDVKM. This CDR3 has 16 amino acids. CDR3 residues: CASSSLSGASNYGYTF. The CDR3 DNA reads as TGTGCCAGCAGTTCCCTTTCGGGGGCATCTAACTATGGCTACACCTTC.

The rearrangement uses TRBV6-1 and TRBJ1-6; 7 bases agree with TRBD1. Germline lookup yields CDR1 MNHNS and CDR2 SASEGT. The J segment lost 9 bases and the V segment lost 3 bases, leaving 5 bases of the junction unmatched. The CDR3 spans 14 residues. CDR3 sequence reads: CASSDLGGSSPLHF. The DNA of the CDR3 is TGTGCCAGCAGTGATTTAGGGGGCAGTTCACCCCTCCACTTT.

V usage is TRBV20-1 and J usage is TRBJ1-2; possibly TRBD1 for D (5 bases). This CDR3 has 13 residues. Germline V gene data show CDR1 as DFQATT and CDR2 as SNEGSKA (reference sequence). V was pared by 7 bases and J by 4 bases, with 16 bases between. The CDR3: CSGTSGEGYGYTF. Written as DNA, the CDR3 is TGCAGTGGTACCTCGGGGGAAGGCTATGGCTACACCTTC.

This clonotype was recorded a few times. This chain joins TRBV5-1 and TRBJ1-1, with 7 bases that match TRBD1. Germline assignment: CDR1 SGHRS and CDR2 YFSETQ. The V segment lost 0 bases and the J segment 7 bases; nucleotides outside the gene matches: 3. The CDR3 is made up of 13 amino acids. CDR3 DNA: TGCGCCAGCAGCTTGGGGCAGGGGGATGAAGCTTTCTTT. Its translation is CASSLGQGDEAFF.

This clonotype has just a few counts. The chain combines TRBV6-5 with TRBJ2-3, with 9 bases fitting TRBD1. After removal of 0 bases from V and 2 bases from J, the junction contained 3 bases not matched to a gene. The CDR3 contains 16 residues. From germline, CDR1 is MNHEY and CDR2 SVGAGI. In DNA, the CDR3 is TGTGCCAGCAGTTACTCGGGACAGGGCTCCACAGATACGCAGTATTTT. Translated: CASSYSGQGSTDTQYF.

The chain joins TRBV29-1 to TRBJ1-1; 8 bases map to TRBD1. This CDR3 is 14 amino acids long. Germline V gives CDR1 SQVTM, CDR2 ANQGSEA. Trimming cost V 3 bases and J 5 bases; bases outside gene matches: 8. The CDR3 bases are TGCAGCGTTGAGCAGGGGGCGTGGGGTACTGAAGCTTTCTTT. This gives the protein CSVEQGAWGTEAFF.

The chain couples TRBV7-2 to TRBJ2-7; D gene unclear. The length of the CDR3 is 16 residues. Trimming left V 2 bases short and J 0 bases short, with 14 bases between. Germline CDR1 is SGHTA and CDR2 is FQGNSA. The CDR3, as DNA: TGTGCCAGCAGCTTAATGCCCTTCGGCAGCTCCTACGAGCAGTACTTC. Residues: CASSLMPFGSSYEQYF.